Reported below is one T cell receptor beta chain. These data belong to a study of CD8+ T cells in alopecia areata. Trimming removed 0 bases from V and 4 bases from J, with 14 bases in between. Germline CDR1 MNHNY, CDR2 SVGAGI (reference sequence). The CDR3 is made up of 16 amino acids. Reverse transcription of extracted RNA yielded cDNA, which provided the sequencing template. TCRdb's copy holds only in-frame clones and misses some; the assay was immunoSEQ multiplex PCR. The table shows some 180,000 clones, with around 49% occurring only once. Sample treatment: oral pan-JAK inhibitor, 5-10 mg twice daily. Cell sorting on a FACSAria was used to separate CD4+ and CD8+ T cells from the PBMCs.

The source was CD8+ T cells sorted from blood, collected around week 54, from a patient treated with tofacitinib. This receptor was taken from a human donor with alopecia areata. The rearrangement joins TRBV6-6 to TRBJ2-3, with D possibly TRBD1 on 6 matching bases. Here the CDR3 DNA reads TGTGCCAGCAGTTACTCTAACCCAACAGGGTCAGATACGCAGTATTTT. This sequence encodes CASSYSNPTGSDTQYF.